This TCR beta chain appears in the sequencing data of a study of molecular identifiers for immune sequencing clone quantification. TCRdb recomputed calls from the PCR reads with MiXCR, one row per CDR3 protein. This table holds approximately 41,000 distinct CDR3 sequences, about 19% found once. This clonotype was recorded many times. The V end lost 8 bases, the J end lost 0 bases, and 10 bases lay between the germline ends. The CDR3 is made up of 13 amino acids. CDR1 and CDR2 (germline): ENHRY, SYGVKD. Sequenced: naive CD8+ T cells from blood, with Jurkat cell RNA spiked in. Indicated subset: FACS-sorted CD8+CD4-CCR7+CD45RA+ naive T cells. The TCR comes from a human donor in good health. Some libraries in this study had Jurkat cell RNA spiked in. The genes are TRBV10-3 and TRBJ1-1; D unresolved. The CDR3 loop reads CAILTDMNTEAFF. The CDR3 DNA reads TGTGCCATCCTAACAGATATGAACACTGAAGCTTTCTTT.